Listed here are 22 T cell receptor beta chains from one sample, sequenced in a study of cytomegalovirus exposure and HLA in healthy donors. This PCR relied on a set of 60 Vbeta primers and 13 Jbeta primers. The method was immunoSEQ multiplex PCR; TCRdb's version includes in-frame clones alone and lacks a portion of them. This sample carries 130,000 or so clones, approximately 82% of them seen once, and the ten largest clones take 3% to 3.5%. Material for sequencing was PBMCs. The receptor source for this set is a man between 18 and 35 years old in good health and CMV-seropositive.

The chain has TRBV4-1 and TRBJ2-7, with D perhaps matching TRBD2 (6 bases). CDR3 length: 13 residues. CDR1 is MGHRA, CDR2 YSYEKL, per germline. V lost 0 bases and J lost 8, with 11 bases in between. The CDR3 protein is CASSQDGGIKQYF. Here the CDR3 DNA reads TGCGCCAGCAGCCAAGATGGGGGGATTAAGCAGTACTTC.

This clone was counted only a few times. V usage is TRBV27 and J usage is TRBJ2-7; 12 nucleotides agree with TRBD2. The CDR3 is 17 residues long. Germline CDR1 is MNHEY and CDR2 is SMNVEV (reference sequence). V was pared by 5 bases and J by 2 bases, with 10 bases of the junction left unmatched. CDR3 coding DNA: TGTGCCAGCAGTAGGCCGGGACTAGCGGGTTCTGCCTACGAGCAGTACTTC. Translation gives CASSRPGLAGSAYEQYF.

V is TRBV4-1 and J is TRBJ1-1; D perhaps matches TRBD1 (5 bases). Germline V gene data show CDR1 as MGHRA and CDR2 as YSYEKL. The V gene lost 2 bases and the J gene lost 4 bases, with 17 bases spanning the gap. The CDR3 is made up of 16 amino acids. The CDR3 nucleotides are TGCGCCAGCAGCCAAAGATTCGCAGGGTCGCCCACTGAAGCTTTCTTT. It encodes CASSQRFAGSPTEAFF.

The chain is built from TRBV6-5 and TRBJ2-5; D perhaps matches TRBD2 (6 bases). Germline V gene data show CDR1 as MNHEY and CDR2 as SVGAGI. This CDR3 has 15 amino acids. The V end was cut by 0 bases, the J end by 1 base, with 9 bases between. Written as DNA, the CDR3 is TGTGCCAGCAGTTACTCATGGGGGGTCCAAGAGACCCAGTACTTC. This codes for CASSYSWGVQETQYF.

This chain joins TRBV15 and TRBJ1-1; D is ambiguous. V gave up 3 bases and J gave up 6 bases, with 11 bases separating them. Germline V gene lookup returns CDR1 LNHNV and CDR2 YYDKDF (reference sequence). This CDR3 comprises 13 residues. The CDR3 sequence: CATSSGDRAEAFF. CDR3 bases: TGTGCCACCAGCAGCGGTGATCGAGCTGAAGCTTTCTTT. Full variable domain (missing parts from reference TRBV15 and TRBJ1-1): DAMVIQNPRYQVTQFGKPVTLSCSQTLNHNVMYWYQQKSSQAPKLLFHYYDKDFNNEADTPDNFQSRRPNTSFCFLDIRSPGLGDTAMYLCATSSGDRAEAFFGQGTRLTVV.

This chain uses TRBV5-6 with TRBJ1-2; 8 nucleotides line up with TRBD1. Germline values: CDR1 SGHDT, CDR2 YYEEEE. The ends lost 3 bases at V and 8 bases at J; junction bases unmatched: 6. CDR3 length: 13 residues. CDR3 sequence: CASSSYGTGGYTF. The CDR3 DNA is TGTGCCAGCAGCTCTTATGGGACAGGCGGCTACACCTTC.

The CDR3 loop is CASSFDGLAGVEQYF. CDR3 coding DNA: TGTGCCAGCAGTTTCGATGGACTAGCGGGAGTCGAGCAGTACTTC. V gene TRBV27 combines with J gene TRBJ2-7; 13 bases match TRBD2. The ends lost 3 bases at V and 6 bases at J; junction bases unmatched: 5. The germline CDR1 and CDR2 sequences are MNHEY and SMNVEV (reference sequence). The CDR3 length is 15 residues.

The rearrangement joins TRBV6-5 to TRBJ2-2; 10 bases match TRBD1. Losses at the gene ends were 6 bases for V and 7 bases for J; bases not matched to a gene: 8. CDR1 and CDR2 (germline): MNHEY, SVGAGI. The CDR3 extends over 15 amino acids. The CDR3: CASSQPGQGSGELFF. DNA of the CDR3: TGTGCCAGCAGCCAACCGGGACAGGGGAGCGGGGAGCTGTTTTTT.

V and J are TRBV30 and TRBJ2-7, with D hard to call. CDR3 size: 13 residues. With 1 base removed from V and 0 bases from J, the gap between germline ends came to 7 bases. Germline V gene data show CDR1 as GTSNPN and CDR2 as SVGIG (reference sequence). CDR3 DNA: TGTGCCTGGAGTGGCGCCGACTCCTACGAGCAGTACTTC. Residues: CAWSGADSYEQYF.

This clone was detected a few times. The chain has TRBV4-1 and TRBJ1-1; 7 nucleotides align to TRBD1. The CDR3 length is 15 residues. The trim removed 0 bases at V and 5 bases at J, leaving 6 bases unmatched. From germline, CDR1 is MGHRA and CDR2 YSYEKL. The CDR3 DNA follows: TGCGCCAGCAGCCAAGAAGGAGGGGGCGGAACTGAAGCTTTCTTT. It encodes CASSQEGGGGTEAFF.

The chain links TRBV7-3 to TRBJ2-3; D is ambiguous. In germline, CDR1 is SGHTA, CDR2 FQGTGA. V was trimmed by 5 bases and J by 2 bases, leaving 20 bases between them. The CDR3 length is 17 residues. The CDR3 DNA reads as TGTGCCAGCAGCCTAAGCCCCACTGAGGCCTACACAGATACGCAGTATTTT. Translated: CASSLSPTEAYTDTQYF. The full variable domain, its missing parts supplied by reference TRBV7-3 and TRBJ2-3, is GAGVSQTPSNKVTEKGKYVELRCDPISGHTALYWYRQSLGQGPEFLIYFQGTGAADDSGLPNDRFFAVRPEGSVSTLKIQRTERGDSAVYLCASSLSPTEAYTDTQYFGPGTRLTVL.

The chain couples TRBV6-5 to TRBJ1-1; D perhaps matches TRBD1 (5 bases). This CDR3 has 11 residues. Trimming stripped 6 bases from V and 7 bases from J, with 9 bases between. Germline CDR1 reads MNHEY; CDR2 reads SVGAGI. The CDR3 DNA follows: TGTGCCAGCAGAGATAGGGGTGAAGCTTTCTTT. Amino acids: CASRDRGEAFF.

J is TRBJ2-2 and V is TRBV6-4; possibly TRBD2 for D (6 bases). Trimming took 6 bases from V and 6 from J, leaving 14 bases between them. The CDR3 length is 14 residues. Germline V gene data show CDR1 as MRHNA and CDR2 as SNTAGT. The CDR3 DNA follows: TGTGCCAGCAGAAGGGAGGAGTTCGCCGGGGAGCTGTTTTTT. Translation gives CASRREEFAGELFF.

The chain carries TRBV4-1 and TRBJ2-3; D is ambiguous. This CDR3 spans 14 amino acids. V was cut by 0 bases and J by 0 bases, with 4 bases left in between. Per germline, CDR1 MGHRA and CDR2 YSYEKL. CDR3: CASSQETSTDTQYF. CDR3 bases: TGCGCCAGCAGCCAAGAAACTAGCACAGATACGCAGTATTTT.

The chain employs TRBV9 and TRBJ2-7, with D possibly matching TRBD1 (8 bases). The V and J ends lost 0 bases and 8 bases respectively, with 21 bases between them. The CDR3 is 16 amino acids. CDR1 and CDR2 from the germline V gene are SGDLS and YYNGEE. The CDR3 region is CASSVDRGGQVSKQYF. CDR3 coding DNA: TGTGCCAGCAGCGTAGACAGGGGGGGCCAGGTATCTAAGCAGTACTTC.

The CDR3 DNA is TGTGCCAGCAGTACTAGCGGAGCGGGATACGAGCAGTACTTC. This codes for CASSTSGAGYEQYF. The chain has TRBV2 and TRBJ2-7; the match to TRBD2 covers 8 bases. The germline V gene encodes CDR1 SNHLY and CDR2 FYNNEI. This CDR3 comprises 14 residues. The V segment lost 5 bases and the J segment 4 bases; nucleotides outside the gene matches: 7.

This chain connects TRBV10-3 to TRBJ2-7; 8 bases map to TRBD1. V lost 4 bases to trimming and J lost 0 bases; unmatched junction nucleotides: 8. Germline V gene lookup returns CDR1 ENHRY and CDR2 SYGVKD. This CDR3 has 16 amino acids. This CDR3 is CAISGETGAYSYEQYF. DNA for the CDR3: TGTGCCATCAGTGGGGAGACAGGGGCGTACTCCTACGAGCAGTACTTC.

The chain carries TRBV9 and TRBJ2-5; TRBD2 is a possible D gene (6 bases). The CDR3 has 16 amino acids. V was trimmed by 6 bases and J by 5 bases, leaving 23 bases between them. Germline V gene data show CDR1 as SGDLS and CDR2 as YYNGEE. CDR3 sequence (DNA): TGTGCCAGCACCCCCGGGGGTTACCCCCGGGGGGAGACCCAGTACTTC. This encodes CASTPGGYPRGETQYF. The whole variable domain, remainder taken from reference TRBV9 and TRBJ2-5, is DSGVTQTPKHLITATGQRVTLRCSPRSGDLSVYWYQQSLDQGLQFLIQYYNGEERAKGNILERFSAQQFPDLHSELNLSSLELGDSALYFCASTPGGYPRGETQYFGPGTRLLVL.

This chain connects TRBV7-9 to TRBJ1-3, with D tentatively TRBD1 (5 bases). The length of the CDR3 is 14 residues. From germline, CDR1 is SEHNR and CDR2 FQNEAQ (reference sequence). Trimming left V 7 bases short and J 4 bases short, with 14 bases between. As DNA, the CDR3 is TGTGCCAGCATCCGGGGGACCCCCGGAAACACCATATATTTT. This codes for CASIRGTPGNTIYF.

The chain couples TRBV28 to TRBJ1-3, with D maybe TRBD1 (6 bases). The CDR3 extends over 14 amino acids. V was trimmed by 2 bases and J by 3 bases, leaving 8 bases between them. Germline CDR1 MDHEN, CDR2 SYDVKM. CDR3 sequence reads: CASSLRGSGNTIYF. The CDR3 DNA reads TGTGCCAGCAGTTTAAGGGGGAGTGGAAACACCATATATTTT.

The chain has TRBV19 and TRBJ1-2; 9 bases map to TRBD1. The CDR3 consists of 13 residues. CDR1 is LNHDA and CDR2 is SQIVND in the germline V gene (reference sequence). V was clipped by 6 bases and J by 2 bases; unmatched bases: 1. CDR3 nucleotide sequence: TGTGCCAGTAGGGACAGGGGCAACTATGGCTACACCTTC. It specifies CASRDRGNYGYTF.

The V gene is TRBV19, the J gene TRBJ2-1, with 9 bases matching TRBD2. The CDR3 runs to 15 residues. Germline assignment: CDR1 LNHDA and CDR2 SQIVND (reference sequence). V was pared by 7 bases and J by 4 bases, with 8 bases of the junction left unmatched. The CDR3 protein is CASTPGLAIYNEQFF. The CDR3 nucleotides are TGTGCCAGTACCCCGGGACTAGCCATTTACAATGAGCAGTTCTTC.